Listed here are 13 T cell receptor beta chains from one sample, sequenced in a study of T cells in women clearing cervical HPV infection. Libraries were prepared by immunoSEQ multiplex PCR; TCRdb keeps only in-frame clonotypes and omits some of them. The ten most abundant clones cover around 10% of a sample with 25,000 or so clones. The material sequenced was blood buffy coat. The receptors shown here come from a woman between 18 and 69 years old with a cervical HPV16 infection that either progressed to CIN3+ or cleared (not recorded which).

Comment on this clone: The read terminates 3 residues ahead of where the CDR3 ends, so the germline J gene completes it. The V gene is TRBV14, the J gene TRBJ2-1, with 7 bases that match TRBD2. This CDR3 is built from 15 residues. Germline V gene lookup returns CDR1 SGHDN and CDR2 FVKESK. Trimming at V came to 4 bases and at J to 0 bases, leaving 3 bases not matched to a gene. CDR3 loop: CASSPGGSSYNEQFF. Partial CDR3 DNA: TGTGCCAGCAGCCCGGGCGGGAGCTCCTACAATGAG.

With respect to this clone: Read sequence stops 3 residues before the CDR3 end, and the germline J gene provides the missing end. This chain connects TRBV29-1 to TRBJ1-1; a weak D match, TRBD1 (5 bases). V was pared by 6 bases and J by 5 bases, with 13 bases between. The CDR3 extends over 12 amino acids. Germline values: CDR1 SQVTM, CDR2 ANQGSEA. The CDR3 reads CSVPLGGTEAFF. The sequenced CDR3 bases are TGCAGCGTCCCACTGGGGGGGACTGAA.

On this clone: The CDR3 extends 3 residues past the end of the read, so its final part is completed from the germline J gene. This chain connects TRBV20-1 to TRBJ1-4, with D perhaps matching TRBD1 (6 bases). V was pared by 5 bases and J by 8 bases, with 15 bases between. This CDR3 region has 13 residues. The germline V gene encodes CDR1 DFQATT and CDR2 SNEGSKA (reference sequence). CDR3 DNA, as far as it was read: TGCAGTGCTTTCCTCAGGGGAGAGGAAAAA. It codes for CSAFLRGEEK. The entire CDR3 protein reads CSAFLRGEEKLFF.

Turning to this clone: With the read ending 3 residues before the CDR3 end, the germline J gene is used to fill in that end. The chain is built from TRBV19 and TRBJ1-1; 10 bases align to TRBD1. Trimming removed 7 bases from V and 7 bases from J; junction bases left unmatched: 6. Per the germline V gene, CDR1 is LNHDA and CDR2 is SQIVND (reference sequence). This CDR3 has 13 residues. CDR3 sequence: CASKGQGSGEAFF. The sequenced CDR3 bases are TGTGCCAGTAAGGGACAGGGGTCTGGTGAA.

As regards this clone: The read stops 3 residues short of the end of the CDR3; the missing end is completed from the germline J gene. This chain connects TRBV7-2 to TRBJ2-3, with D maybe TRBD2 (5 bases). The CDR3 totals 15 residues. The germline V gene has CDR1 SGHTA and CDR2 FQGNSA. CDR3: CASSVHAGPKTPQYF. The sequenced CDR3 bases are TGTGCCAGCAGCGTGCATGCGGGCCCCAAAACCCCG.

To note about this clone: The read comes to an end 3 residues before the CDR3 does, leaving the germline J gene to fill in the end. This chain joins TRBV27 and TRBJ2-1, with a weak D call TRBD1 (6 bases). The germline V and J ends were trimmed by 5 bases and 1 base, with 15 bases remaining between them. The CDR3 consists of 16 residues. Germline-derived CDR1 and CDR2 are MNHEY and SMNVEV (reference sequence). This CDR3 is CASSVEQGPSYNEQFF. The DNA read from the CDR3 is TGTGCCAGCAGTGTAGAACAGGGCCCGTCCTACAATGAG.

As for this clone: Read sequence stops 3 residues before the CDR3 end, and the germline J gene provides the missing end. The genes are TRBV5-4 and TRBJ1-2, with a weak D call TRBD1 (6 bases). The CDR3 extends over 16 amino acids. Germline CDR1 reads SGHNT; CDR2 reads YYREEE (reference sequence). The CDR3 loop reads CASSGKGGDRSGGYTF. Partial CDR3 DNA: TGTGCCAGCAGCGGGAAGGGAGGAGACAGGTCTGGAGGC.

Details on this clone: The CDR3 end lies 3 residues beyond the end of the read and is filled in from the germline J gene. This chain connects TRBV20-1 to TRBJ2-7; TRBD1 matches 9 bases. The CDR3 loop spans 12 amino acids. Germline V lookup: CDR1 DFQATT, CDR2 SNEGSKA (reference sequence). J was trimmed by 3 bases and V by 5 bases; bases with no gene match: 2. CDR3 sequence reads: CSAADRGYEQYF. The DNA read from the CDR3 is TGCAGTGCTGCGGACAGGGGCTACGAG.

To note about this clone: The CDR3 is cut off 3 residues early in the read; its end comes from the germline J gene. The chain uses TRBV18 and TRBJ1-1, with a weak D call TRBD1 (6 bases). The CDR3 covers 15 residues. Germline V gene data show CDR1 as KGHSH and CDR2 as LQKENI. The CDR3 here is CASSPRGGRERSAFF. The CDR3 bases that were read are TGTGCCAGCTCACCAAGGGGGGGTCGTGAAAGGTCA.

A word on this clone: The junction and the germline gene differ at one end; a read error may be behind it. Read coverage stops 3 residues before the CDR3 terminus; the germline J gene supplies the remainder. This specimen includes other DNA sequences encoding the same CDR3. The chain links TRBV7-9 to TRBJ1-3; TRBD1 agrees at 9 bases. Looked up from germline, CDR1 is SEHNR and CDR2 is FQNEAQ (reference sequence). The CDR3 has 13 residues. The CDR3 bases that were read are TGTGCCACGAGACAGGGGGATGGAAACACG. Protein: CATRQGDGNT. The entire CDR3 protein reads CATRQGDGNTIYF.

Notes on this clone: The sequenced fragment ends 3 residues before the CDR3 boundary, so the rest is inferred from the germline J gene. This chain joins TRBV6-2 or TRBV6-3 and TRBJ1-4; no definite D call. Germline CDR1 reads MNHEY; CDR2 reads SVGEGT. The CDR3 length is 14 residues. V was shortened by 6 bases and J by 3 bases, with 11 bases between the two germline ends. This CDR3 reads CASRKGGANEKLFF. CDR3 bases read: TGTGCCAGCAGAAAAGGCGGTGCTAATGAAAAA.

Note on this clone: The read finishes 3 residues shy of the CDR3 end, and the germline J gene is used to complete it. The chain is built from TRBV18 and TRBJ2-2; TRBD1 aligns across 7 bases. This CDR3 contains 13 residues. Germline assignment: CDR1 KGHSH and CDR2 LQKENI. Incomplete CDR3 DNA: TGTGCCAGCTCACCAGACAGGGATTCACCG. Translation: CASSPDRDSP. In full, the CDR3 is CASSPDRDSPLFF.

Regarding this clone: The read stops 3 residues short of the end of the CDR3; the missing end is completed from the germline J gene. The chain carries TRBV2 and TRBJ1-4; D is possibly TRBD1 (6 bases). Per germline, CDR1 SNHLY and CDR2 FYNNEI. This CDR3 contains 16 residues. Partial CDR3 DNA: TGTGCCAGCACTGCAGACAGGCAAAACTATAATTCACCA. Translation: CASTADRQNYNSP. The complete CDR3 protein is CASTADRQNYNSPLFF.